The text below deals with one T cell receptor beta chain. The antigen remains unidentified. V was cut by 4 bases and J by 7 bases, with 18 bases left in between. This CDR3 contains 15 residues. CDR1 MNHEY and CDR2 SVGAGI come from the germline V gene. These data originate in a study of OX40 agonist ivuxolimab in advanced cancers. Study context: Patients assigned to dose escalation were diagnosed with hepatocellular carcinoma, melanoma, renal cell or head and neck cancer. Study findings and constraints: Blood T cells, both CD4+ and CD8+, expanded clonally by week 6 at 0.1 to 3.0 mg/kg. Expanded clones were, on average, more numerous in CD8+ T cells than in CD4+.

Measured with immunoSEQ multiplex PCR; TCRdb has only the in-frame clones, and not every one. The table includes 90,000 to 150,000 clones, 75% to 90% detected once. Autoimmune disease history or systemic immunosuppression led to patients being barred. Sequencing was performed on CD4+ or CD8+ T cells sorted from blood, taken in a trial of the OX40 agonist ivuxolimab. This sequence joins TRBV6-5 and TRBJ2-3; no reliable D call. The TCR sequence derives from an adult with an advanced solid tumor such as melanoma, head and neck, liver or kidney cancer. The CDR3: CASSSTSPPQNTQYF. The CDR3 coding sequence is TGTGCCAGCAGTTCGACATCCCCTCCGCAAAATACGCAGTATTTT.